Presented here are 15 T cell receptor beta chains from one specimen sequenced in a study of CD4 T cells in relation to SARS-CoV-2 and coronaviruses. Data came from immunoSEQ multiplex PCR; TCRdb stores just in-frame clones and leaves some out. Here the sample spans tens of thousands of clones, 82% being singletons. The antigens of these receptors remain unknown. The specimen was naive CD4+ T cells from PBMCs, cultured in vitro. Regarding subset: naive CD4+ T cells isolated by negative enrichment. These receptors were obtained from an adult with COVID-19.

The V and J genes are TRBV5-6 and TRBJ1-5; TRBD1 is a possible D gene (6 bases). The germline CDR1 and CDR2 sequences are SGHDT and YYEEEE. This CDR3 has 14 residues. The V and J ends lost 0 bases and 5 bases respectively, with 9 bases between them. The CDR3 region is CASSLGQVDQPQHF. The CDR3 DNA is TGTGCCAGCAGCTTGGGACAGGTGGATCAGCCCCAGCATTTT.

CDR3 region: CASSLGNSITLAKNIQYF. The DNA of the CDR3 is TGTGCCAGCAGCTTGGGGAACTCAATTACTCTAGCCAAAAACATTCAGTACTTC. The chain couples TRBV11-2 to TRBJ2-4, with D unclear. Per germline, CDR1 SGHAT and CDR2 FQNNGV. The CDR3 consists of 18 residues. Trimming took 3 bases from V and 0 from J, leaving 18 bases between them.

The rearrangement joins TRBV6-5 to TRBJ1-2; D perhaps matches TRBD1 (6 bases). Per the germline V gene, CDR1 is MNHEY and CDR2 is SVGAGI. The germline V and J ends were trimmed by 6 bases and 8 bases, with 16 bases remaining between them. The CDR3 loop spans 13 amino acids. CDR3 DNA: TGTGCCAGCAGCCGAAGTGGGGGCCGGGGCTACACCTTC. As protein: CASSRSGGRGYTF.

The chain combines TRBV5-5 with TRBJ2-7; the match to TRBD2 covers 9 bases. This CDR3 has 15 amino acids. The V gene's germline CDR1 is SGHKS and CDR2 YYEKEE (reference sequence). J was trimmed by 4 bases and V by 1 base; bases with no gene match: 6. CDR3 nucleotides: TGTGCCAGCAGCTTGCTCGCGGGGGGGGGTTACGAGCAGTACTTC. This codes for CASSLLAGGGYEQYF.

This chain links TRBV5-6 with TRBJ2-7; 8 bases match TRBD1. CDR1 and CDR2 from the germline V gene are SGHDT and YYEEEE. The CDR3 consists of 14 residues. Trimming took 4 bases from V and 4 from J; bases not matched to a gene: 7. CDR3 region: CASSPDRGPYEQYF. CDR3 coding DNA: TGTGCCAGCAGCCCAGACAGGGGTCCTTACGAGCAGTACTTC.

V gene TRBV6-5 combines with J gene TRBJ2-5; perhaps TRBD2 as D (5 bases). From germline, CDR1 is MNHEY and CDR2 SVGAGI. V shed 7 bases and J shed 4 bases, with 13 bases lying between them. The CDR3 loop spans 13 amino acids. The CDR3 sequence: CASNREWVETQYF. The CDR3 nucleotides are TGTGCCAGCAATAGGGAGTGGGTAGAGACCCAGTACTTC.

This rearrangement joins TRBV6-6 to TRBJ1-1; 7 positions agree with TRBD1. The V and J ends lost 3 bases and 1 base, in that order; junction bases with no gene match: 8. CDR1 and CDR2 from the germline V gene are MNHNY and SVGAGI (reference sequence). This CDR3 has 16 residues. The CDR3 loop is CASSYSRGDWNTEAFF. The CDR3, as DNA: TGTGCCAGCAGTTATTCCAGGGGGGATTGGAACACTGAAGCTTTCTTT.

This chain links TRBV28 with TRBJ2-3; 8 positions agree with TRBD1. Germline lookup yields CDR1 MDHEN and CDR2 SYDVKM. V trimming: 7 bases; J trimming: 3 bases; junction bases outside the gene matches: 9. The CDR3 sequence is 15 residues long. The DNA of the CDR3 is TGTGCCAGCAATCCGGGACAGGCGGTAACAGATACGCAGTATTTT. Translation: CASNPGQAVTDTQYF.

This rearrangement joins TRBV5-1 to TRBJ2-1; TRBD2 matches 11 bases. Trimming took 4 bases from V and 8 from J; bases not matched to a gene: 14. The germline V gene encodes CDR1 SGHRS and CDR2 YFSETQ. The CDR3 covers 17 residues. Here the CDR3 DNA reads TGCGCCAGCAGCCCCGGGACTAGCGGACCCCTCTTGGATGAGCAGTTCTTC. Amino acid sequence: CASSPGTSGPLLDEQFF.

The CDR3 spells CASRASDSYNEQFF. The CDR3, as DNA: TGCGCCAGCAGGGCTAGCGACTCCTACAATGAGCAGTTCTTC. The chain couples TRBV5-1 to TRBJ2-1; D is perhaps TRBD2 (6 bases). Germline V gene sequence: CDR1 SGHRS, CDR2 YFSETQ. This CDR3 is built from 14 residues. Trimming shortened V by 5 bases and J by 0 bases, and 9 bases separated the two germline ends.

The chain has TRBV10-1 and TRBJ2-3, with D unclear. Germline lookup yields CDR1 WNHNN and CDR2 SYGVQD (reference sequence). This CDR3 spans 16 amino acids. Deletions cut 3 bases from V and 1 base from J, with 14 bases between. The CDR3 DNA reads TGCGCCAGCAGTGATCCCCCCCAATCGGGCACAGATACGCAGTATTTT. Its translation: CASSDPPQSGTDTQYF.

This clone was recorded only once. The V call is TRBV28, the J call TRBJ2-1; 8 bases fit TRBD2. The CDR3 spans 16 residues. The V and J ends lost 6 bases and 7 bases, in that order; junction bases with no gene match: 14. CDR1 is MDHEN and CDR2 is SYDVKM in the germline V gene. CDR3 sequence: CASSLQGAGGWNEQFF. CDR3 sequence (DNA): TGTGCCAGCAGCCTCCAAGGGGCGGGAGGCTGGAATGAGCAGTTCTTC.

V is TRBV18 and J is TRBJ2-7; D could derive from TRBD1 or TRBD2 (5 bases each). Germline-derived CDR1 and CDR2 are KGHSH and LQKENI. This CDR3 spans 13 amino acids. Trimming took 3 bases from V and 7 from J, leaving 13 bases between them. CDR3 DNA: TGTGCCAGCTCACCGGGGGTGGTGAGGGAGCAGTACTTC. Protein product: CASSPGVVREQYF.

The chain is built from TRBV24-1 and TRBJ1-1, with D perhaps matching TRBD1 (6 bases). V was trimmed by 3 bases and J by 8 bases, leaving 15 bases between them. CDR3 length equals 14 residues. Germline V gives CDR1 KGHDR, CDR2 SFDVKD. The CDR3 DNA sequence: TGTGCCACCAGTGATAATTACAGGGCTGCGGAAGCTTTCTTT. It yields the protein CATSDNYRAAEAFF.

The V call is TRBV7-9, the J call TRBJ2-1; 10 nucleotides align to TRBD2. The germline V gene has CDR1 SEHNR and CDR2 FQNEAQ (reference sequence). Trimming cost V 2 bases and J 5 bases; bases outside gene matches: 9. CDR3 length: 17 residues. This CDR3 reads CASSLPSGRDVDNEQFF. The CDR3 DNA sequence: TGTGCCAGCAGCTTACCCAGCGGGAGGGACGTAGACAATGAGCAGTTCTTC.